The TCR beta chain under discussion was sequenced for a study of blood T cells in healthy people across ages. Primers used in a second PCR of about 7 to 12 cycles were a sample-barcoded 5' primer and a J-beta primer mix. Every cDNA was tagged by a template-switch adaptor with 12 random nucleotides. TCRdb itself ran the 5' RACE reads through MiXCR, one entry per CDR3 protein. The sample yields some 1.4 million distinct CDR3 sequences, 42% seen once. Study-wide points: Versus aged donors, long-lived donors had higher diversity and more naive CD4+ cells.

Per germline, CDR1 LGHNA and CDR2 YNFKEQ. Between the trimmed V and J ends, which lost 0 bases and 6 bases, there was a span of 18 bases. The CDR3 contains 16 residues. A note on this clonotype: Its antigen is unidentified.

The rearrangement links TRBV4-2 to TRBJ2-7; D remains ambiguous. This receptor was taken from a woman aged 18-30 years in good health. The sequencing sample was made of blood. Written as DNA, the CDR3 is TGTGCCAGCAGCCAAGATATCTTGGGGATCCTGGGCGAGCAGTACTTC. It codes for CASSQDILGILGEQYF.